These 15 T cell receptor beta chains came from one sample sequenced in a study of CD8 T cells in Susac syndrome. When the RNA was reverse transcribed, random hexamers were used with an input of roughly 0.5 to 1 ug. In TCRdb, the immunoSEQ multiplex PCR reads were re-called with MiXCR into one record per CDR3 protein. The sample consists of about 280,000 distinct CDR3 sequences, 70% to 90% of them appearing once. Sequencing was performed on CD8+ T cells from PBMCs. The source is a human donor with multiple sclerosis.

The CDR3 DNA reads as TGCGCCAGCAGTCTCTGGGGGCGGGGGAATCAGCCCCAGCATTTT. Its translation: CASSLWGRGNQPQHF. The chain recombines TRBV23-1 with TRBJ1-5; maybe TRBD1 (6 bases). TRBV23-1 falls under the ORF class, with uncertain function. V dropped 4 bases and J dropped 4 bases, with 14 bases sitting between them. There are 15 residues in the CDR3.

This chain links TRBV20-1 with TRBJ2-3; D is unresolved. Trimming took off 1 base at V and 2 bases at J, with 16 bases between the two ends. Germline CDR1 is DFQATT and CDR2 is SNEGSKA (reference sequence). The CDR3 is 16 residues long. As DNA, the CDR3 is TGCAGTGCTAGAGGCCCACTCGCTACCTACACAGATACGCAGTATTTT. It specifies CSARGPLATYTDTQYF.

This clonotype has a single count. V usage is TRBV7-9 and J usage is TRBJ1-1; no reliable D call. CDR1 SEHNR and CDR2 FQNEAQ come from the germline V gene (reference sequence). This CDR3 has 13 amino acids. V was clipped by 10 bases and J by 4 bases, with 16 bases between them. CDR3 nucleotides: TGTGCCACCCCCTTGGAGCTAATCACTGAAGCTTTCTTT. This gives the protein CATPLELITEAFF.

The V gene is TRBV12-3 or TRBV12-4, the J gene TRBJ2-3; D possibly corresponds to TRBD2 (6 bases). This CDR3 spans 14 amino acids. Trimming pared 3 bases from V and 2 bases from J, leaving 9 bases between. The CDR3 nucleotides read TGTGCCAGCAGTTTCGGCGGGATCACAGATACGCAGTATTTT. Its protein is CASSFGGITDTQYF.

J is TRBJ2-1 and V is TRBV5-6; no definite D call. With 9 bases removed from V and 0 bases from J, the gap between germline ends came to 13 bases. This CDR3 contains 14 residues. Germline CDR1 and CDR2: SGHDT and YYEEEE. The CDR3 loop reads CATKGINSYNEQFF. DNA for the CDR3: TGTGCCACGAAAGGTATTAACTCCTACAATGAGCAGTTCTTC.

The V and J genes are TRBV6-5 and TRBJ2-2; D not resolved. With 5 bases removed from V and 6 bases from J, the gap between germline ends came to 10 bases. CDR1 and CDR2 (germline): MNHEY, SVGAGI. There are 13 residues in the CDR3. CDR3: CASSPQEPGELFF. For the CDR3, the DNA is TGTGCCAGCAGTCCTCAGGAGCCCGGGGAGCTGTTTTTT.

The sample holds a few counts of this clonotype. V is TRBV13 and J is TRBJ2-2, with a possible D match to TRBD2 (6 bases). There are 12 residues in the CDR3. Trimming cost V 5 bases and J 6 bases, with 7 bases left between them. The germline V gene has CDR1 PRHDT and CDR2 FYEKMQ (reference sequence). CDR3 sequence (DNA): TGTGCCAGCAGCCCGGGGGCCGGGGAGCTGTTTTTT. It is translated as CASSPGAGELFF.

J is TRBJ2-2 and V is TRBV9; D gene unclear. CDR3 size: 12 residues. Germline V lookup: CDR1 SGDLS, CDR2 YYNGEE. The germline V and J ends were trimmed by 6 bases and 5 bases, with 8 bases remaining between them. The CDR3 sequence: CASMSATGELFF. The CDR3 bases are TGTGCCAGCATGTCAGCAACCGGGGAGCTGTTTTTT.

This chain links TRBV28 with TRBJ2-1; 14 bases map to TRBD2. This CDR3 has 16 residues. V lost 6 bases to trimming and J lost 1 base; unmatched junction nucleotides: 2. Germline V lookup: CDR1 MDHEN, CDR2 SYDVKM. CDR3 in DNA: TGTGCCAGCAGCTGGACTAGCGGGAGGTCCTACAATGAGCAGTTCTTC. Amino acid sequence: CASSWTSGRSYNEQFF.

The chain combines TRBV28 with TRBJ1-2, with D unclear. This CDR3 region has 11 residues. The germline V and J ends were trimmed by 7 bases and 7 bases, with 10 bases remaining between them. CDR1 MDHEN and CDR2 SYDVKM come from the germline V gene. The CDR3, as DNA: TGTGCCAGCATAGAAGGAGGTGGCTACACCTTC. Encoded protein: CASIEGGGYTF.

The chain is built from TRBV9 and TRBJ2-4; D unresolved. V shed 4 bases and J shed 3 bases, with 11 bases lying between them. Germline loops: CDR1 SGDLS, CDR2 YYNGEE. The CDR3 length is 14 residues. The CDR3 protein is CASSPSPIKNIQYF. As DNA, the CDR3 is TGTGCCAGCAGCCCCTCCCCAATCAAAAACATTCAGTACTTC. The variable domain in full, completed from reference TRBV9 and TRBJ2-4, reads DSGVTQTPKHLITATGQRVTLRCSPRSGDLSVYWYQQSLDQGLQFLIQYYNGEERAKGNILERFSAQQFPDLHSELNLSSLELGDSALYFCASSPSPIKNIQYFGAGTRLSVL.

The chain is built from TRBV2 and TRBJ1-5; unclear D gene. Germline V gives CDR1 SNHLY, CDR2 FYNNEI. The CDR3 extends over 15 amino acids. The germline V and J ends were trimmed by 2 bases and 2 bases, with 10 bases remaining between them. In nucleotides, the CDR3 is TGTGCCAGCAGTGAAACGGGAAATGGCAATCAGCCCCAGCATTTT. Translating it yields CASSETGNGNQPQHF.

CDR3 sequence (DNA): TGTGCCAGCAGTTTAAAGGGTTCCAGGTTGAACACTGAAGCTTTCTTT. Translating gives CASSLKGSRLNTEAFF. The chain has TRBV27 and TRBJ1-1; D gene uncertain. Germline V CDR1 and CDR2: MNHEY, SMNVEV (reference sequence). This CDR3 has 16 residues. V was trimmed by 2 bases and J by 0 bases, leaving 13 bases between them.

The V call is TRBV6-5, the J call TRBJ2-3; weak D call: TRBD2 (5 bases). The CDR3 has 14 amino acids. Germline V gene lookup returns CDR1 MNHEY and CDR2 SVGAGI. V was pared by 2 bases and J by 4 bases, with 10 bases between. CDR3 in amino acids: CASSYVSGADTQYF. In nucleotides, the CDR3 is TGTGCCAGCAGTTACGTGTCCGGGGCAGATACGCAGTATTTT.

The V gene is TRBV9, the J gene TRBJ2-7; weak D call: TRBD2 (6 bases). The V end was cut by 2 bases, the J end by 7 bases, with 10 bases between. The V gene's germline CDR1 is SGDLS and CDR2 YYNGEE. This CDR3 is 12 amino acids long. The CDR3 nucleotides are TGTGCCAGCAGCGTTCTTGGGAGGGAGCAGTACTTC. This encodes CASSVLGREQYF.